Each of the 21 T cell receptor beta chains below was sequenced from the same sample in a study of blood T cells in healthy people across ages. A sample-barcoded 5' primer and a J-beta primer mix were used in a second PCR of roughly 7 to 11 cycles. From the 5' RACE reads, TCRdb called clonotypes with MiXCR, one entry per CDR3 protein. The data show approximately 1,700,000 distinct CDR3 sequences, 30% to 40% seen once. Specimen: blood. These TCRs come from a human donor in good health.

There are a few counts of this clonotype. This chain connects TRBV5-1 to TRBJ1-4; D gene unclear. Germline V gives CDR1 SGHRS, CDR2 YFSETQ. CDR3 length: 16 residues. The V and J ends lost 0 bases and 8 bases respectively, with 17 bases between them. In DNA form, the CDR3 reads TGCGCCAGCAGCTTGGGTTTCAGTCAGGCAGGCGAAAAACTGTTTTTT. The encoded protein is CASSLGFSQAGEKLFF.

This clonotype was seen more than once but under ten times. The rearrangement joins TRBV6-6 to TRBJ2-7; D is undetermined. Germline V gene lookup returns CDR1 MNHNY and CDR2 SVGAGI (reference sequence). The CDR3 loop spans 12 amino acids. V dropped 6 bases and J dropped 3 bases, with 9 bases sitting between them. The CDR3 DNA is TGTGCCAGCAGGGATCCCAACTACGAGCAGTACTTC. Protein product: CASRDPNYEQYF.

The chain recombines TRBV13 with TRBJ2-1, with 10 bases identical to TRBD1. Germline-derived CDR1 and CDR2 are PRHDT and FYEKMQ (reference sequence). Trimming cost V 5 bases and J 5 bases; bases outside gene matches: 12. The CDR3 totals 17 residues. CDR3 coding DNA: TGTGCCAGCAGCCGCCTCCTCGACAGGGGGCCCAACAATGAGCAGTTCTTC. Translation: CASSRLLDRGPNNEQFF.

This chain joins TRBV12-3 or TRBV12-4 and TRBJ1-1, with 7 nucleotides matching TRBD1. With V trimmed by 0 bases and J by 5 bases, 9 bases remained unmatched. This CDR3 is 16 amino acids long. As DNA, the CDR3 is TGTGCCAGCAGTTTAGCGTTTGCAGGGGGGGGTACTGAAGCTTTCTTT. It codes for CASSLAFAGGGTEAFF.

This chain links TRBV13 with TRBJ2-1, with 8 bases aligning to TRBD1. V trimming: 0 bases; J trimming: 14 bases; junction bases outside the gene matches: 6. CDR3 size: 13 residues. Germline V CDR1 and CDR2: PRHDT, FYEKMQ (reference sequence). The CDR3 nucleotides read TGTGCCAGCAGCTTAGGGGACCCGGGACAGGAGTTCTTC. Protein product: CASSLGDPGQEFF.

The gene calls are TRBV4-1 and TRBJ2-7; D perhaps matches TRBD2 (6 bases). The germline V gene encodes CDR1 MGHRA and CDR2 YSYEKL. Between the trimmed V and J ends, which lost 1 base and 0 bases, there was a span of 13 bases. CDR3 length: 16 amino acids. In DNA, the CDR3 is TGCGCCAGCAGCCAAGTTATGCGGGGCTCCTCCTACGAGCAGTACTTC. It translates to CASSQVMRGSSYEQYF.

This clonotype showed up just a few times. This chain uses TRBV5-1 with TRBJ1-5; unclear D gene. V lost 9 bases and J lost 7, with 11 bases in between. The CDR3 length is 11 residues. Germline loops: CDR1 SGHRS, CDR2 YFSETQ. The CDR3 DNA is TGCGCCACCACCGCGGGCCAGCCCCAGCATTTT. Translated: CATTAGQPQHF.

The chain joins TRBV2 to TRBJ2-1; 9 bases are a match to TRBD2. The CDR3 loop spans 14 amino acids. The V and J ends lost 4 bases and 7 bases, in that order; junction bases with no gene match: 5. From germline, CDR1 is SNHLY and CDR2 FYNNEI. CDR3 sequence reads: CASSGGTSINEQFF. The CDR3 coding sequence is TGTGCCAGCAGTGGGGGGACTAGCATAAATGAGCAGTTCTTC. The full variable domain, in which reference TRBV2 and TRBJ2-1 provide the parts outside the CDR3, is EPEVTQTPSHQVTQMGQEVILRCVPISNHLYFYWYRQILGQKVEFLVSFYNNEISEKSEIFDDQFSVERPDGSNFTLKIRSTKLEDSAMYFCASSGGTSINEQFFGPGTRLTVL.

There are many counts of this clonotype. The CDR3 DNA is TGCAGCGTTGAAACAGGGACAAATGAGCAGTTCTTC. Translating gives CSVETGTNEQFF. The chain links TRBV29-1 to TRBJ2-1, with D maybe TRBD1 (6 bases). CDR3 length: 12 residues. Germline CDR1 and CDR2: SQVTM and ANQGSEA. Between the trimmed V and J ends, which lost 2 bases and 7 bases, there was a span of 9 bases.

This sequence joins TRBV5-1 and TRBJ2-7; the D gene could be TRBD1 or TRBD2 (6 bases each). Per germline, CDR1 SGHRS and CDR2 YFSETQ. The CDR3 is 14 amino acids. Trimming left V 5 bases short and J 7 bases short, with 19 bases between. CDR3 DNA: TGCGCCAGCAGGACAGGATCCACGGCGGGAGAGCAGTACTTC. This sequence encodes CASRTGSTAGEQYF.

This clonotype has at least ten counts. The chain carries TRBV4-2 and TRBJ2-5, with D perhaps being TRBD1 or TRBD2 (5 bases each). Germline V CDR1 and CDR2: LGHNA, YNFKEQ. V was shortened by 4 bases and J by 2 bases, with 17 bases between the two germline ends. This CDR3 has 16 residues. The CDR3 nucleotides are TGTGCCAGCAGCCCGACGGGGACGGATAATCAAGAGACCCAGTACTTC. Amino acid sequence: CASSPTGTDNQETQYF.

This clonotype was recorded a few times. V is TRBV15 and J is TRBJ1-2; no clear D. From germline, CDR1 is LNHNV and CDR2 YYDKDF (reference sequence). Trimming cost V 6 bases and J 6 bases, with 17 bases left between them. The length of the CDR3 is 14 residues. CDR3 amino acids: CATRGVSQPHGYTF. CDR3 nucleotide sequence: TGTGCCACCAGAGGCGTGTCCCAGCCGCATGGCTACACCTTC.

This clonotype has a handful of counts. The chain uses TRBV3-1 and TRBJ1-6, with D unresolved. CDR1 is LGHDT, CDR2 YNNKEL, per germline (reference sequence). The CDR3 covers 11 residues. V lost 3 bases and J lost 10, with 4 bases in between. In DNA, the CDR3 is TGTGCCAGCAGCCACCGGTCACCCCTCCACTTT. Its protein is CASSHRSPLHF.

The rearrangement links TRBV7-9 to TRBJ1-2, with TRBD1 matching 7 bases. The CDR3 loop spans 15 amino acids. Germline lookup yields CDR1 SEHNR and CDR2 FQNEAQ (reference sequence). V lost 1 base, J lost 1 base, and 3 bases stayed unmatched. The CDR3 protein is CASSLGDRYNYGYTF. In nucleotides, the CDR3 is TGTGCCAGCAGCTTAGGGGACAGATATAACTATGGCTACACCTTC.

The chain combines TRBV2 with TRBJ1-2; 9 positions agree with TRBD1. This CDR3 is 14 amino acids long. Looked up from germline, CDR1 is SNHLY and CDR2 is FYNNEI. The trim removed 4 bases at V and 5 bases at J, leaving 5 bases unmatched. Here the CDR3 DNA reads TGTGCCAGCAGTGTATTACAGGGGGCTTATGGCTACACCTTC. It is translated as CASSVLQGAYGYTF.

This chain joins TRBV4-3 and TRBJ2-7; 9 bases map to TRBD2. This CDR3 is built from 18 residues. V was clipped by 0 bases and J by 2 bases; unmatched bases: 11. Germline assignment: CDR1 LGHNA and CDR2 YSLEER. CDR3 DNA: TGCGCCAGCAGCCAAGAGAGAGGAAGCGGGGGGACACCCTACGAGCAGTACTTC. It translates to CASSQERGSGGTPYEQYF.

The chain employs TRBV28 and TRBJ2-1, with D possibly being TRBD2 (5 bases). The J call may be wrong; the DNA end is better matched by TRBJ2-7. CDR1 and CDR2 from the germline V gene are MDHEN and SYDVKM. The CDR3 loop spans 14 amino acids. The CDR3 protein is CASSRESSYNEQYF. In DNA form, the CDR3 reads TGTGCCAGCAGTAGGGAGAGCTCCTACAATGAGCAGTACTTC.

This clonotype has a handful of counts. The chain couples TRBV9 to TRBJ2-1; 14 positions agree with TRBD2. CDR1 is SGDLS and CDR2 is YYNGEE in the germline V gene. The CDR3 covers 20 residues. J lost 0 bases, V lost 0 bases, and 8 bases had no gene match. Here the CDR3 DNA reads TGTGCCAGCAGCGTAGCGACTAGCGGGGGGGCCCTGAGCTCCTACAATGAGCAGTTCTTC. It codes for CASSVATSGGALSSYNEQFF.

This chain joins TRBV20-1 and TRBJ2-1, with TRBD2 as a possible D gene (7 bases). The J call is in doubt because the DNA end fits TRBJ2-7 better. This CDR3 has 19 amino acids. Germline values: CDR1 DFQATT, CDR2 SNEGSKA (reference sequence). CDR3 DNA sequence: TGCAGTGCTAGACAGCGAGGTGGGGGGGCCGGGGGTCTATACAATGAGCAGTACTTC. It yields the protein CSARQRGGGAGGLYNEQYF.

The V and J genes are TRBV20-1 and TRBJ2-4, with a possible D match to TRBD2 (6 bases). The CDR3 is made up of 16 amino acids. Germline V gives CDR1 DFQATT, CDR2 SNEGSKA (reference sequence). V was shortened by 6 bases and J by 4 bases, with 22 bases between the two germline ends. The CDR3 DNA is TGCAGTGCCAATCGCCCCGGAGGGGCCCAAAAAAACATTCAGTACTTC. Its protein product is CSANRPGGAQKNIQYF.

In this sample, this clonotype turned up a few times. CDR3 sequence (DNA): TGTGCCAGCAGCGTAGATCCCGGAGCCGTCTACGAGCAGTACTTC. Translating gives CASSVDPGAVYEQYF. The chain employs TRBV9 and TRBJ2-7, with D hard to call. Germline V gene data show CDR1 as SGDLS and CDR2 as YYNGEE. The CDR3 contains 15 residues. Trimming removed 0 bases at V and 3 bases at J, with 13 bases between. Together with reference TRBV9 and TRBJ2-7, the CDR3 gives the full variable domain: DSGVTQTPKHLITATGQRVTLRCSPRSGDLSVYWYQQSLDQGLQFLIQYYNGEERAKGNILERFSAQQFPDLHSELNLSSLELGDSALYFCASSVDPGAVYEQYFGPGTRLTVT.